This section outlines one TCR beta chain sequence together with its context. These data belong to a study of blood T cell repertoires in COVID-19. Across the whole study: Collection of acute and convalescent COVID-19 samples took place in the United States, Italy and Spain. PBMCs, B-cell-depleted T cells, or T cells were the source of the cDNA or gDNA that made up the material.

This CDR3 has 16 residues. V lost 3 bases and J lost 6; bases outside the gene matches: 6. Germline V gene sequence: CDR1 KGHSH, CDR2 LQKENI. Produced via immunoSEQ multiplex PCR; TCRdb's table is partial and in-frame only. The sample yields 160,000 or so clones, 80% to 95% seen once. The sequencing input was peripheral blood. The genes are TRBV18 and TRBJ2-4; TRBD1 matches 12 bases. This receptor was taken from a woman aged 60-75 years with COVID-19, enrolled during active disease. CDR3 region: CASSPSGTGGGNIQYF. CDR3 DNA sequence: TGTGCCAGCTCACCGAGTGGGACAGGGGGCGGAAACATTCAGTACTTC.